This T cell receptor beta chain comes out of a study of immune heterogeneity within non-small cell lung tumors. Using 32 V and 13 J primers, multiplex PCR amplified TCR beta CDR3. One entry per CDR3 protein, called by TCRdb with MiXCR from the multiplex PCR reads. The sample contains under 35,000 distinct CDR3 sequences, around 30% of which appear only once. As template, the study used bulk tumor genomic DNA at about 540 ng per sample. Surgery yielded several widely spaced biopsies per primary tumor. Curative surgery was performed on patients who had untreated, newly diagnosed non-small cell lung cancer. The CDR3 sequence is 12 residues long. Germline V CDR1 and CDR2: LNHDA, SQIVND (reference sequence). V lost 3 bases to trimming and J lost 7 bases, with 7 bases between them.

The receptor's source is a middle-aged man with non-small cell lung cancer. The gene calls are TRBV19 and TRBJ1-5, with D unclear. The sample was lung tumor tissue. The CDR3 loop reads CASSMFQQPQHF. CDR3 DNA: TGTGCCAGTAGTATGTTCCAGCAGCCCCAGCATTTT.